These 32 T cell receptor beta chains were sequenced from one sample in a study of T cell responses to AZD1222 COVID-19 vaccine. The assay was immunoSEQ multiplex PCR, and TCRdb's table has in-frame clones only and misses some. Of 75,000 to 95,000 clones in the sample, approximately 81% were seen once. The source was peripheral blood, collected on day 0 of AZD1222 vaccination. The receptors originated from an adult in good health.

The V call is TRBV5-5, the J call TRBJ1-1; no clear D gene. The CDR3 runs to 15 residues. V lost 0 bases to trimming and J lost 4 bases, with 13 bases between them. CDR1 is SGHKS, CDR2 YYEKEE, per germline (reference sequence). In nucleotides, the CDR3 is TGTGCCAGCAGCTTGGTACCGGGTGGGAGCACTGAAGCTTTCTTT. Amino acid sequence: CASSLVPGGSTEAFF. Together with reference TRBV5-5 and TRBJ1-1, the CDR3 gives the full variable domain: DAGVTQSPTHLIKTRGQQVTLRCSPISGHKSVSWYQQVLGQGPQFIFQYYEKEERGRGNFPDRFSARQFPNYSSELNVNALLLGDSALYLCASSLVPGGSTEAFFGQGTRLTVV.

The CDR3 DNA reads TGTGCCAGCAGTGAAGGCCTGGGAAACAATCAGCCCCAGCATTTT. Its protein is CASSEGLGNNQPQHF. V gene TRBV2 combines with J gene TRBJ1-5; D gene unclear. Per germline, CDR1 SNHLY and CDR2 FYNNEI. The CDR3 totals 15 residues. V shed 1 base and J shed 3 bases, with 10 bases lying between them.

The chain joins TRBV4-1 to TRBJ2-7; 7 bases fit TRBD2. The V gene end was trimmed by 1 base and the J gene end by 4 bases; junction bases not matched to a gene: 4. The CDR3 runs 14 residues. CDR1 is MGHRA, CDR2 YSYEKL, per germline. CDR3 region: CASSQGNSGYEQYF. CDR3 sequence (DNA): TGCGCCAGCAGCCAAGGTAATAGCGGGTACGAGCAGTACTTC.

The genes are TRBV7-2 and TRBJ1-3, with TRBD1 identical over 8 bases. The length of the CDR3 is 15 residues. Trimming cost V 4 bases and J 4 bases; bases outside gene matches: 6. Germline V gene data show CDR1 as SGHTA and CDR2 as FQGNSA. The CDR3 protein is CASSSGQGIGNTIYF. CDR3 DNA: TGTGCCAGCAGCTCCGGACAGGGAATAGGAAACACCATATATTTT.

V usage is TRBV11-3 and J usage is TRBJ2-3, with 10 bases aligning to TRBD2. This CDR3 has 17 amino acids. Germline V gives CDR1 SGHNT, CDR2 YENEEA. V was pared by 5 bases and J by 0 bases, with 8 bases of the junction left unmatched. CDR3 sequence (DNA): TGTGCCAGCAGCCCCACCCTGGGACTAGCGAGCACAGATACGCAGTATTTT. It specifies CASSPTLGLASTDTQYF.

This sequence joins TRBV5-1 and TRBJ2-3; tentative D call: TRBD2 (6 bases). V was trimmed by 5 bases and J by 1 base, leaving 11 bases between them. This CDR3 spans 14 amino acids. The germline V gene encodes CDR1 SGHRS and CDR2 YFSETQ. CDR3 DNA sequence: TGCGCCAGCAGTTCTATAGCGGGCACAGATACGCAGTATTTT. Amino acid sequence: CASSSIAGTDTQYF.

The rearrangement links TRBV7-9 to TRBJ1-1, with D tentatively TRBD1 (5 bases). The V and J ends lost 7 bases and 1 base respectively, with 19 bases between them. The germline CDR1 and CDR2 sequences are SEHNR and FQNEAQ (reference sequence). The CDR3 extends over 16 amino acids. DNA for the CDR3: TGTGCCAGCATTGCCCGGGTTAGTAGGGGGAACACTGAAGCTTTCTTT. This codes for CASIARVSRGNTEAFF.

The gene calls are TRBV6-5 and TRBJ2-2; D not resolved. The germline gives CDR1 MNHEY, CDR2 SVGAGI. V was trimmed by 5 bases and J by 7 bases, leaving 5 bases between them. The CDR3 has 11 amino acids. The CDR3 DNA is TGTGCCAGCAGTCTGTTCGGGGAGCTGTTTTTT. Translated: CASSLFGELFF.

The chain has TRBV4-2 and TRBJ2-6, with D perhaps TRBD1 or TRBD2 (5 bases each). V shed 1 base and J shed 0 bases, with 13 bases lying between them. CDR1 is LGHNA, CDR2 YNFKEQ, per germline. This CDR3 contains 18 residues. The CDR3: CASSQAGTVYSGANVLTF. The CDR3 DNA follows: TGTGCCAGCAGCCAAGCCGGGACGGTATACTCTGGGGCCAACGTCCTGACTTTC.

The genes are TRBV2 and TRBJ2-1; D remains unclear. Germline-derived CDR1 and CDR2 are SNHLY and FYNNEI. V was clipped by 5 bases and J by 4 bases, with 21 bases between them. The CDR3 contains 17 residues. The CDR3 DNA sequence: TGTGCCAGCAGTCCCTCGGAAGGGATGGAATTATACAATGAGCAGTTCTTC. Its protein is CASSPSEGMELYNEQFF.

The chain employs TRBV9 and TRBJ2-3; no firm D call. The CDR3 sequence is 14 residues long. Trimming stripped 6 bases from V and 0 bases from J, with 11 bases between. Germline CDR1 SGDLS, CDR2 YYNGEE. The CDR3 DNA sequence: TGTGCCAGCACCCTAGGAGTGAGCACAGATACGCAGTATTTT. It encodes CASTLGVSTDTQYF.

Here the CDR3 DNA reads TGTGCCAGCATTCCGGGAGGACAAGAGACCCAGTACTTC. The encoded protein is CASIPGGQETQYF. V gene TRBV28 combines with J gene TRBJ2-5; 7 bases line up with TRBD2. The V segment lost 7 bases and the J segment 2 bases; nucleotides outside the gene matches: 4. CDR1 and CDR2 from the germline V gene are MDHEN and SYDVKM. The CDR3 extends over 13 amino acids. Full variable domain (outside the CDR3, taken from reference TRBV28 and TRBJ2-5): DVKVTQSSRYLVKRTGEKVFLECVQDMDHENMFWYRQDPGLGLRLIYFSYDVKMKEKGDIPEGYSVSREKKERFSLILESASTNQTSMYLCASIPGGQETQYFGPGTRLLVL.

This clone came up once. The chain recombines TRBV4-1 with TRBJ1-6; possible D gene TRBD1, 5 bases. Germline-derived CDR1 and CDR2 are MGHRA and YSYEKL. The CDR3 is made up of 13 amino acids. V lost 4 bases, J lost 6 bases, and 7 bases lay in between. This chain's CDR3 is CASSRGSNSPLHF. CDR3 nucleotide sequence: TGCGCCAGCAGCCGGGGGAGTAATTCACCCCTCCACTTT.

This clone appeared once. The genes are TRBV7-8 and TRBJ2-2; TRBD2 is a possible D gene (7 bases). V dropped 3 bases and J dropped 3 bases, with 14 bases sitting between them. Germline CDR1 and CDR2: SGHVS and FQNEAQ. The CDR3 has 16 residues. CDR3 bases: TGTGCCAGCAGCTTTGTCGGGGGGCATGACACCGGGGAGCTGTTTTTT. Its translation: CASSFVGGHDTGELFF.

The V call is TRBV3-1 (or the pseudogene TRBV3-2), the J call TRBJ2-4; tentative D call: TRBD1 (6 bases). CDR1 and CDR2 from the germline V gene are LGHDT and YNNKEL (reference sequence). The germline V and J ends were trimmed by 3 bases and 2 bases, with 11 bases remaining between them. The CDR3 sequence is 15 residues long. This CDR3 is CASSQNGDTKNIQYF. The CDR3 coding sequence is TGTGCCAGCAGCCAGAATGGGGACACCAAAAACATTCAGTACTTC.

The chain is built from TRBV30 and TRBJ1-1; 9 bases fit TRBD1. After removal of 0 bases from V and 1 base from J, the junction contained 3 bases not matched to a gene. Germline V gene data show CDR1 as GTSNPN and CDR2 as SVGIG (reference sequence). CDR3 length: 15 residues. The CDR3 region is CAWSVGDRENTEAFF. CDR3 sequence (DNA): TGTGCCTGGAGTGTGGGGGACAGGGAGAACACTGAAGCTTTCTTT.

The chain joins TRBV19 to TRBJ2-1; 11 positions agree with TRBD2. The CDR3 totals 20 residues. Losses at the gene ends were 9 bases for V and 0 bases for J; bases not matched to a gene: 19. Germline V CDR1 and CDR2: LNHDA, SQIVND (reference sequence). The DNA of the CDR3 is TGTGCCAGCGCTATAAGGAGGCTAGCGGGGGGCCCGAGCTCCTACAATGAGCAGTTCTTC. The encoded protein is CASAIRRLAGGPSSYNEQFF.

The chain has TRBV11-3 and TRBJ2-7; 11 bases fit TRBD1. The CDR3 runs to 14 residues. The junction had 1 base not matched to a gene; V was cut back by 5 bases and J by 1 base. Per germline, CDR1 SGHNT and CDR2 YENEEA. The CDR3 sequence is CASSGQGASYEQYF. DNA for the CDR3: TGTGCCAGCAGCGGACAGGGGGCTTCCTACGAGCAGTACTTC.

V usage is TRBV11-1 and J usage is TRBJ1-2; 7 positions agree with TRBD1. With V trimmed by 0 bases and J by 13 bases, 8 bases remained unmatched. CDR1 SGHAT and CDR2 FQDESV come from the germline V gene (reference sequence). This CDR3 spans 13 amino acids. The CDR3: CASSLAEGAPSTF. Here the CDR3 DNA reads TGTGCCAGCAGCTTAGCGGAGGGGGCCCCCTCCACCTTC.

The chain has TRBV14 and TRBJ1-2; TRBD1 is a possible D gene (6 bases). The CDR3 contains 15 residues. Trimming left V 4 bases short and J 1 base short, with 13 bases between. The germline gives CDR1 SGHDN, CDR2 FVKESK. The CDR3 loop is CASSPQGPYNYGYTF. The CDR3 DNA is TGTGCCAGCAGCCCCCAGGGGCCGTATAACTATGGCTACACCTTC.

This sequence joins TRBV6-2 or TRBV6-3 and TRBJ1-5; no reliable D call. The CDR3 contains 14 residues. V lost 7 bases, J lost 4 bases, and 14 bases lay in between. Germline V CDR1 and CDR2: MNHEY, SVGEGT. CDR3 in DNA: TGTGCCAGCAACCCGTCGGCTTTTAATCAGCCCCAGCATTTT. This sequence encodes CASNPSAFNQPQHF.

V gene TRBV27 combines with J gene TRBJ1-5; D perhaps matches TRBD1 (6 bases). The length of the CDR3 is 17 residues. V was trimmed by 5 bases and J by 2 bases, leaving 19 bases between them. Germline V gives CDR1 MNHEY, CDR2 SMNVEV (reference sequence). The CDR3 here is CASSPFSTGGGNQPQHF. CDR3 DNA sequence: TGTGCCAGCAGTCCCTTCTCGACAGGTGGTGGCAATCAGCCCCAGCATTTT.

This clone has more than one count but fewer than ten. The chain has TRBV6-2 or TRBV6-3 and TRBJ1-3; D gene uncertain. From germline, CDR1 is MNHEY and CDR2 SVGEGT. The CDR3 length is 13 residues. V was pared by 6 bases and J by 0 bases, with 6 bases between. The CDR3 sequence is CASSWDSGNTIYF. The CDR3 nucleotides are TGTGCCAGCAGCTGGGACTCTGGAAACACCATATATTTT.

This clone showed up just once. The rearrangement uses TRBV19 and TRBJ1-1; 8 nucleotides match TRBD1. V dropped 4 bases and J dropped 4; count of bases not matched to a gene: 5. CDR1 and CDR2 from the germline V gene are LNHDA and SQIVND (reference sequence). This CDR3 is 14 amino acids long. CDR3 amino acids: CASSTDRVGTEAFF. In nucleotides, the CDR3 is TGTGCCAGTAGTACGGACAGGGTCGGCACTGAAGCTTTCTTT.

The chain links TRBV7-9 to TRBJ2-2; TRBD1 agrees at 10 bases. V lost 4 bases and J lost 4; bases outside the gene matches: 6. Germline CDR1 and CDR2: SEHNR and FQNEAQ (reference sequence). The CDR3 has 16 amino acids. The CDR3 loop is CASSYGQGVSTGELFF. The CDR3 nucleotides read TGTGCCAGCAGCTACGGACAGGGGGTCAGCACCGGGGAGCTGTTTTTT.

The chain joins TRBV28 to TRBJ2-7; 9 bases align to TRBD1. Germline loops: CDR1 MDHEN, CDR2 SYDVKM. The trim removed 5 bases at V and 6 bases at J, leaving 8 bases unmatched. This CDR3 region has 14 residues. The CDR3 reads CASSIIQGALEQYF. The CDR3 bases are TGTGCCAGCAGTATCATACAGGGGGCTCTCGAGCAGTACTTC.

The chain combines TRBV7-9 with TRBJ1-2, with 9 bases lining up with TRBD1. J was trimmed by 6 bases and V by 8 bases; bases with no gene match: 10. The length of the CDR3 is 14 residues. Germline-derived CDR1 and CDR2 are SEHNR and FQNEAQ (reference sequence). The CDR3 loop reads CASLNPTGGDGYTF. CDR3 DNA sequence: TGTGCCAGCCTCAATCCGACAGGGGGGGATGGCTACACCTTC. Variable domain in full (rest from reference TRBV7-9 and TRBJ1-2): DTGVSQNPRHKITKRGQNVTFRCDPISEHNRLYWYRQTLGQGPEFLTYFQNEAQLEKSRLLSDRFSAERPKGSFSTLEIQRTEQGDSAMYLCASLNPTGGDGYTFGSGTRLTVV.

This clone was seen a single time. Written as DNA, the CDR3 is TGTGCCTGGAGTAAGCATTTCGGCGGGGCCAACGTCCTGACTTTC. Translating it yields CAWSKHFGGANVLTF. The gene calls are TRBV30 and TRBJ2-6; D unresolved. The CDR3 extends over 15 amino acids. V was shortened by 2 bases and J by 4 bases, with 12 bases between the two germline ends. Germline V gives CDR1 GTSNPN, CDR2 SVGIG (reference sequence).

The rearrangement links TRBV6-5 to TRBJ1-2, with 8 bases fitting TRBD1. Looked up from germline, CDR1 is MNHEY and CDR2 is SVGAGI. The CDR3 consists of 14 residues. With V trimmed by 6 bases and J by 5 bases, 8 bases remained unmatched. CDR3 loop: CASSPSQGAYGYTF. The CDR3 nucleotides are TGTGCCAGCAGCCCATCTCAGGGGGCTTATGGCTACACCTTC.

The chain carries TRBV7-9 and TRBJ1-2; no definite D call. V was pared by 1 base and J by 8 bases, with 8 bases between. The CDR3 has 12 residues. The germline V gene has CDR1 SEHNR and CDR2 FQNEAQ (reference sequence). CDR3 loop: CASSLDTLGYTF. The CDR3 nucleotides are TGTGCCAGCAGCTTAGACACCCTAGGCTACACCTTC.

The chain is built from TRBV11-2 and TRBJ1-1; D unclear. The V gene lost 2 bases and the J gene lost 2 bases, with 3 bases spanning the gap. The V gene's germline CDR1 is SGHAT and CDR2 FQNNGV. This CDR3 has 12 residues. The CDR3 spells CASSLSNTEAFF. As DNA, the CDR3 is TGTGCCAGCAGCTTATCAAACACTGAAGCTTTCTTT.

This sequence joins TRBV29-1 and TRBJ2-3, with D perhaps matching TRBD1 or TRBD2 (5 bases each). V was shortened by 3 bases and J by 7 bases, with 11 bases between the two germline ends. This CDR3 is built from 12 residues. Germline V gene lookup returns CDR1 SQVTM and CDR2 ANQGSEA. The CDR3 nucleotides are TGCAGCGTTGACAGGGACGGAAATACGCAGTATTTT. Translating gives CSVDRDGNTQYF.